The 21 T cell receptor beta chains reported below all come from one sample, sequenced in a study of early T cells in non-severe SARS-CoV-2 infection. TCRdb processed the 5' RACE reads anew with MiXCR; each CDR3 protein has one entry. Of around 82,000 distinct CDR3 sequences in the sample, around 15% were seen once. The sequenced sample was whole blood. These receptors came from an adult who was a healthcare worker with PCR-confirmed SARS-CoV-2 infection or an uninfected control (not recorded which).

This clonotype was observed a few times. This rearrangement joins TRBV20-1 to TRBJ1-1; no definite D call. Trimming cost V 3 bases and J 7 bases, with 21 bases left between them. The germline CDR1 and CDR2 sequences are DFQATT and SNEGSKA (reference sequence). The CDR3 has 15 residues. CDR3 protein: CSASGDTSNRIEAFF. The DNA for the CDR3 is TGCAGTGCTAGTGGTGATACCTCGAACCGAATTGAAGCTTTCTTT.

This clonotype was observed many times. The rearrangement links TRBV28 to TRBJ1-5, with no clear D. The CDR3 length is 15 residues. Trimming cost V 7 bases and J 2 bases, with 15 bases left between them. CDR1 and CDR2 from the germline V gene are MDHEN and SYDVKM. In DNA form, the CDR3 reads TGTGCCAGCATCCTAGGCGGGTCGGGCAATCAGCCCCAGCATTTT. Translating it yields CASILGGSGNQPQHF.

In this sample, this clonotype turned up a few times. The chain combines TRBV30 with TRBJ2-2, with D uncertain. The germline gives CDR1 GTSNPN, CDR2 SVGIG (reference sequence). The CDR3 covers 16 residues. The ends were cut back, 1 base at V and 1 base at J, with 13 bases in the middle. In nucleotides, the CDR3 is TGTGCCTGGAGTGCCCCGGAGCGAATGAACACCGGGGAGCTGTTTTTT. Its translation: CAWSAPERMNTGELFF.

The chain employs TRBV2 and TRBJ1-3; possibly TRBD1 for D (5 bases). The CDR3 has 16 residues. The germline CDR1 and CDR2 sequences are SNHLY and FYNNEI. V lost 6 bases to trimming and J lost 0 bases, with 15 bases between them. CDR3 DNA: TGTGCCAGCAGGGACCGTACAGGACTCTCTGGAAACACCATATATTTT. Translation: CASRDRTGLSGNTIYF.

V is TRBV11-2 and J is TRBJ1-2, with D maybe TRBD1 (6 bases). The CDR3 sequence is 13 residues long. V was trimmed by 5 bases and J by 3 bases, leaving 10 bases between them. Germline lookup yields CDR1 SGHAT and CDR2 FQNNGV. The CDR3 DNA reads TGTGCCAGCAGCCCAAGGACAGACTATGGCTACACCTTC. It translates to CASSPRTDYGYTF. The whole variable domain, remainder taken from reference TRBV11-2 and TRBJ1-2, is EAGVAQSPRYKIIEKRQSVAFWCNPISGHATLYWYQQILGQGPKLLIQFQNNGVVDDSQLPKDRFSAERLKGVDSTLKIQPAKLEDSAVYLCASSPRTDYGYTFGSGTRLTVV.

This clonotype was observed many times. This chain links TRBV6-5 with TRBJ2-7; TRBD1 agrees at 9 bases. Germline CDR1 MNHEY, CDR2 SVGAGI. J lost 7 bases, V lost 6 bases, and 10 bases had no gene match. The CDR3 has 14 residues. Here the CDR3 reads CASRPDRGGGEQYV. CDR3 nucleotide sequence: TGTGCCAGCAGACCGGACAGGGGCGGAGGGGAGCAGTACGTC.

The chain carries TRBV5-6 and TRBJ2-7, with TRBD2 identical over 8 bases. Trimming at V came to 0 bases and at J to 6 bases, leaving 8 bases not matched to a gene. This CDR3 region has 15 residues. Germline V lookup: CDR1 SGHDT, CDR2 YYEEEE. CDR3 coding DNA: TGTGCCAGCAGCTTGGGAGGGACTAGTTATGCCGAGCAGTACGTC. Its translation is CASSLGGTSYAEQYV.

This rearrangement joins TRBV9 to TRBJ1-2, with no clear D. The CDR3 is 14 residues long. CDR1 SGDLS and CDR2 YYNGEE come from the germline V gene. V lost 0 bases to trimming and J lost 4 bases, with 10 bases between them. CDR3 nucleotide sequence: TGTGCCAGCAGCGTAGGTTCGAAACCCTATGGCTACACCTTC. Encoded protein: CASSVGSKPYGYTF.

The chain has TRBV7-2 and TRBJ2-7; TRBD1 aligns across 10 bases. This CDR3 has 14 residues. The J segment lost 5 bases and the V segment lost 5 bases, leaving 6 bases of the junction unmatched. Germline lookup yields CDR1 SGHTA and CDR2 FQGNSA. The CDR3 is CASSPGTGANEQYV. The CDR3 bases are TGTGCCAGCAGCCCGGGGACAGGGGCCAACGAGCAGTACGTC.

The chain is built from TRBV6-1 and TRBJ1-2, with D uncertain. CDR1 MNHNS and CDR2 SASEGT come from the germline V gene. The CDR3 is 13 amino acids. V was clipped by 6 bases and J by 8 bases, with 16 bases between them. Here the CDR3 reads CASRPGIRKGYTF. DNA for the CDR3: TGTGCCAGCAGACCGGGGATAAGAAAAGGCTACACCTTC.

In this sample, this clonotype turned up many times. The chain joins TRBV2 to TRBJ2-1; 8 nucleotides match TRBD1. V shed 6 bases, J shed 7 bases, and the junction held 17 bases outside the gene matches. The CDR3 has 17 amino acids. CDR1 and CDR2 from the germline V gene are SNHLY and FYNNEI. The CDR3, as DNA: TGTGCCAGCAGCACAGCCGGCGGGGCAGGGGGCCGGAATGAGCAGTTCTTC. Protein product: CASSTAGGAGGRNEQFF.

This clonotype was picked up a small number of times. The chain couples TRBV7-3 to TRBJ2-1; TRBD2 agrees at 10 bases. The germline V gene encodes CDR1 SGHTA and CDR2 FQGTGA. The CDR3 has 16 residues. After removal of 5 bases from V and 7 bases from J, the junction contained 11 bases not matched to a gene. The CDR3 DNA reads TGTGCCAGCAGCCCTTCGATGAGCGGGGGGGCGAATGAGCAGTTCTTC. This encodes CASSPSMSGGANEQFF.

Ten or more counts support this clonotype. The gene calls are TRBV29-1 and TRBJ1-5; D is possibly TRBD1 (6 bases). Trimming removed 7 bases at V and 4 bases at J, with 11 bases between. From germline, CDR1 is SQVTM and CDR2 ANQGSEA. CDR3 length equals 12 residues. The CDR3 is CSAGDKNQPQHF. CDR3 sequence (DNA): TGCAGCGCCGGGGACAAAAATCAGCCCCAGCATTTT.

The chain has TRBV9 and TRBJ1-1; D is unclear. The germline CDR1 and CDR2 sequences are SGDLS and YYNGEE. Deletions cut 6 bases from V and 1 base from J, with 16 bases between. The CDR3 sequence is 15 residues long. The CDR3 sequence is CASKEYQAGNTEAFF. CDR3 nucleotides: TGTGCCAGCAAGGAGTACCAGGCAGGGAACACTGAAGCTTTCTTT.

This clonotype was recorded many times. CDR3 sequence reads: CATSDGTTQETQYF. The CDR3 nucleotides read TGTGCCACCAGTGATGGGACTACTCAAGAGACCCAGTACTTC. The chain has TRBV24-1 and TRBJ2-5, with 7 positions matching TRBD2. V shed 3 bases, J shed 2 bases, and the junction held 2 bases outside the gene matches. Per germline, CDR1 KGHDR and CDR2 SFDVKD. The CDR3 has 14 amino acids.

This sequence joins TRBV6-1 and TRBJ2-2; 8 bases are a match to TRBD2. Per germline, CDR1 MNHNS and CDR2 SASEGT. J lost 1 base, V lost 4 bases, and 5 bases had no gene match. The CDR3 is 16 residues long. In nucleotides, the CDR3 is TGTGCCAGCAGTGTTGCCCTAGCGGGGAACACCGGGGAGCTGTTTTTT. Protein product: CASSVALAGNTGELFF.

The J gene is TRBJ2-6, the V gene TRBV29-1; a possible D gene is TRBD1 (5 bases). Trimming stripped 4 bases from V and 2 bases from J, with 9 bases between. There are 14 residues in the CDR3. CDR1 is SQVTM and CDR2 is ANQGSEA in the germline V gene. The CDR3 is CSVAGRAGANVLTF. The CDR3 DNA sequence: TGCAGCGTTGCCGGCAGGGCTGGGGCCAACGTCCTGACTTTC. The whole variable domain, remainder taken from reference TRBV29-1 and TRBJ2-6, is SAVISQKPSRDICQRGTSLTIQCQVDSQVTMMFWYRQQPGQSLTLIATANQGSEATYESGFVIDKFPISRPNLTFSTLTVSNMSPEDSSIYLCSVAGRAGANVLTFGAGSRLTVL.

This clonotype has a single count. Given a much more abundant clone one base away, this may be a read error. V is TRBV10-2 and J is TRBJ2-3; D not resolved. Germline V gives CDR1 WSHSY, CDR2 SAAADI. V was trimmed by 2 bases and J by 5 bases, leaving 5 bases between them. The CDR3 loop spans 12 amino acids. The CDR3 DNA follows: TGCGCCAGCAGTGAGACTGTAGATACGCAGTATTTT. This sequence encodes CASSETVDTQYF.

The chain links TRBV6-1 to TRBJ2-3; D is unclear. The germline gives CDR1 MNHNS, CDR2 SASEGT. The germline V and J ends were trimmed by 0 bases and 0 bases, with 10 bases remaining between them. The CDR3 is 16 amino acids. The CDR3 sequence: CASSEARRTSTDTQYF. The CDR3 nucleotides are TGTGCCAGCAGTGAAGCGCGGCGAACTAGCACAGATACGCAGTATTTT.

The gene calls are TRBV27 and TRBJ2-3; 13 nucleotides line up with TRBD2. Losses at the gene ends were 5 bases for V and 0 bases for J; bases not matched to a gene: 11. The CDR3 is 19 amino acids. Germline V lookup: CDR1 MNHEY, CDR2 SMNVEV (reference sequence). CDR3 nucleotide sequence: TGTGCCAGCAGTCCCCCCGGTCCGGGACTAGCGGGGAGCACAGATACGCAGTATTTT. It yields the protein CASSPPGPGLAGSTDTQYF.

This clonotype was picked up a small number of times. This chain uses TRBV28 with TRBJ1-5; D might be TRBD1 (5 bases). CDR3 length equals 14 residues. Germline lookup yields CDR1 MDHEN and CDR2 SYDVKM. Trimming shortened V by 4 bases and J by 2 bases, and 9 bases separated the two germline ends. This chain's CDR3 is CASSSGGGNQPQHF. The CDR3 nucleotides read TGTGCCAGCAGTTCTGGGGGTGGCAATCAGCCCCAGCATTTT.